A single sample gave rise to the 19 T cell receptor beta chains below, sequenced in a study of Ad26.COV2.S vaccination and SARS-CoV-2 variants. TCRdb's table, derived via immunoSEQ multiplex PCR, lists solely in-frame clones and lacks some. This sample carries fewer than 500,000 clones, about 90% of them seen once, and the ten largest clones take less than 4.5%. Treatment: about 20 received Ad26.COV2.S at low or high dose, single or two shots; about 5 received placebo; per-sample allocation not given. Day 63 following the first vaccine or placebo injection was when the samples were taken. The sample here was peripheral blood, taken in a trial of Ad26.COV2.S vaccine versus placebo. These receptors all stem from a person aged 18-65 years who received the Ad26.COV2.S COVID-19 vaccine or a placebo.

V gene TRBV28 combines with J gene TRBJ2-7; a possible D gene is TRBD1 (5 bases). The CDR3 is 14 amino acids. Germline V gene sequence: CDR1 MDHEN, CDR2 SYDVKM. The V gene lost 2 bases and the J gene lost 4 bases, with 12 bases spanning the gap. The CDR3 DNA reads as TGTGCCAGCAGTTTAGGGGCTCTCCTGTACGAGCAGTACTTC. Protein sequence: CASSLGALLYEQYF.

CDR3 loop: CASSKTSGEREETQYF. DNA for the CDR3: TGTGCCAGCAGCAAGACTAGCGGAGAAAGGGAAGAGACCCAGTACTTC. This sequence joins TRBV7-6 and TRBJ2-5; 9 positions agree with TRBD2. J lost 3 bases, V lost 5 bases, and 10 bases had no gene match. The CDR3 consists of 16 residues. Germline V gene lookup returns CDR1 SGHVS and CDR2 FNYEAQ. The full variable domain, in which reference TRBV7-6 and TRBJ2-5 provide the parts outside the CDR3, is GAGVSQSPRYKVTKRGQDVALRCDPISGHVSLYWYRQALGQGPEFLTYFNYEAQQDKSGLPNDRFSAERPEGSISTLTIQRTEQRDSAMYRCASSKTSGEREETQYFGPGTRLLVL.

The chain links TRBV27 to TRBJ2-7; D is unresolved. Trimming shortened V by 7 bases and J by 4 bases, and 14 bases separated the two germline ends. CDR1 MNHEY and CDR2 SMNVEV come from the germline V gene (reference sequence). The CDR3 runs to 13 residues. CDR3 nucleotides: TGTGCCAGCATGGACGGTACTCGGTACGAGCAGTACTTC. Amino acid sequence: CASMDGTRYEQYF.

The chain recombines TRBV19 with TRBJ2-2; tentatively, D is TRBD1 (5 bases). V was shortened by 6 bases and J by 6 bases, with 17 bases between the two germline ends. CDR1 is LNHDA and CDR2 is SQIVND in the germline V gene (reference sequence). CDR3 length: 15 residues. This CDR3 reads CASRGLGERAGELFF. CDR3 DNA: TGTGCCAGTAGAGGGCTAGGGGAAAGGGCCGGGGAGCTGTTTTTT.

The chain links TRBV29-1 to TRBJ2-7; a possible D gene is TRBD2 (5 bases). Germline CDR1 reads SQVTM; CDR2 reads ANQGSEA. Trimming removed 4 bases at V and 5 bases at J, with 21 bases between. The CDR3 has 15 residues. The CDR3 loop reads CSVGRVPGRTNEQYF. The CDR3 coding sequence is TGCAGCGTTGGTCGAGTCCCGGGAAGAACGAACGAGCAGTACTTC.

This chain connects TRBV27 to TRBJ2-7; D perhaps matches TRBD2 (6 bases). V shed 3 bases and J shed 4 bases, with 16 bases lying between them. The V gene's germline CDR1 is MNHEY and CDR2 SMNVEV (reference sequence). CDR3 size: 15 residues. CDR3 protein: CASSFGLATGYEQYF. For the CDR3, the DNA is TGTGCCAGCAGTTTCGGTCTAGCGACGGGTTACGAGCAGTACTTC.

The chain carries TRBV5-6 and TRBJ1-4, with D uncertain. The CDR3 extends over 12 amino acids. Deletions cut 4 bases from V and 5 bases from J, with 6 bases between. CDR1 and CDR2 from the germline V gene are SGHDT and YYEEEE. This CDR3 is CASSVVNEKLFF. CDR3 bases: TGTGCCAGCAGCGTGGTGAATGAAAAACTGTTTTTT.

CDR3 sequence (DNA): TGTGCCAGCAGCTTAGTCACTAGCGGGAATGGCGAGCAGTACTTC. Amino acids: CASSLVTSGNGEQYF. J is TRBJ2-7 and V is TRBV7-8; 10 bases line up with TRBD2. The CDR3 has 15 residues. The germline gives CDR1 SGHVS, CDR2 FQNEAQ. V was pared by 1 base and J by 6 bases, with 6 bases of the junction left unmatched.

This chain links TRBV3-1 (or the pseudogene TRBV3-2) with TRBJ1-2; the match to TRBD1 covers 7 bases. Germline values: CDR1 LGHDT, CDR2 YNNKEL (reference sequence). V trimming: 1 base; J trimming: 4 bases; junction bases outside the gene matches: 6. This CDR3 region has 15 residues. The CDR3: CASSQVGTESYGYTF. In DNA, the CDR3 is TGTGCCAGCAGCCAAGTAGGGACAGAGAGCTATGGCTACACCTTC.

The chain uses TRBV5-6 and TRBJ1-2; the match to TRBD1 covers 7 bases. The CDR3 has 17 amino acids. Germline assignment: CDR1 SGHDT and CDR2 YYEEEE. The ends lost 0 bases at V and 3 bases at J; junction bases unmatched: 11. The CDR3 reads CASSLGTVLTGDYGYTF. The CDR3 DNA reads as TGTGCCAGCAGCTTGGGGACGGTCCTAACAGGGGACTATGGCTACACCTTC. Looking up the rest from reference TRBV5-6 and TRBJ1-2 gives the full variable domain: DAGVTQSPTHLIKTRGQQVTLRCSPKSGHDTVSWYQQALGQGPQFIFQYYEEEERQRGNFPDRFSGHQFPNYSSELNVNALLLGDSALYLCASSLGTVLTGDYGYTFGSGTRLTVV.

The J gene is TRBJ1-4, the V gene TRBV27, with no clear D. V was clipped by 4 bases and J by 6 bases, with 12 bases between them. From germline, CDR1 is MNHEY and CDR2 SMNVEV (reference sequence). The CDR3 is made up of 14 amino acids. The CDR3 nucleotides are TGTGCCAGCAGTTCCACCCTATTCGATGAAAAACTGTTTTTT. Protein product: CASSSTLFDEKLFF.

The V and J genes are TRBV24-1 and TRBJ1-2; D is uncertain. Germline CDR1 reads KGHDR; CDR2 reads SFDVKD. V was pared by 4 bases and J by 8 bases, with 10 bases between. The CDR3 consists of 12 residues. The CDR3 loop reads CATSDHLRGYTF. The CDR3 bases are TGTGCCACCAGTGACCACCTGCGGGGCTACACCTTC.

The rearrangement uses TRBV6-5 and TRBJ1-1; 7 bases line up with TRBD1. CDR3 length: 14 residues. Germline loops: CDR1 MNHEY, CDR2 SVGAGI. J gave up 1 base and V 6 bases, and 5 bases lay outside the gene matches. CDR3 protein: CASRTGQANTEAFF. The CDR3 DNA follows: TGTGCCAGCAGAACCGGACAGGCGAACACTGAAGCTTTCTTT.

The rearrangement joins TRBV28 to TRBJ2-5, with 7 bases lining up with TRBD1. This CDR3 region has 15 residues. Trimming cost V 1 base and J 3 bases; bases outside gene matches: 5. Germline V gives CDR1 MDHEN, CDR2 SYDVKM. The chain's CDR3 is CASSLSLTGKETQYF. The CDR3 DNA is TGTGCCAGCAGTTTATCTCTGACAGGGAAAGAGACCCAGTACTTC.

In regard to this clone: This CDR3 is also generated by other DNA sequences in the sample. DNA for the CDR3: TGTGCCAGCAGCCAAGGGAATGAAGCTTTCTTT. Protein product: CASSQGNEAFF. This chain uses TRBV4-2 with TRBJ1-1, with D uncertain. Trimming took 1 base from V and 7 from J, leaving 4 bases between them. This CDR3 is 11 amino acids long. CDR1 LGHNA and CDR2 YNFKEQ come from the germline V gene.

V is TRBV21-1 and J is TRBJ2-7. TRBV21-1 is flagged as a pseudogene. The CDR3 runs 21 residues. Here the CDR3 reads CASSKVGTGVSWGRASYEQYF. The CDR3, as DNA: TGTGCCAGCAGCAAAGTGGGCACAGGGGTATCTTGGGGGAGGGCTTCCTACGAGCAGTACTTC.

This rearrangement joins TRBV27 to TRBJ1-1; possible D gene TRBD1, 5 bases. The V and J ends lost 3 bases and 6 bases respectively, with 14 bases between them. From germline, CDR1 is MNHEY and CDR2 SMNVEV (reference sequence). The CDR3 has 14 amino acids. CDR3 in amino acids: CASSFGGGPAEAFF. CDR3 nucleotides: TGTGCCAGCAGTTTCGGGGGGGGTCCGGCTGAAGCTTTCTTT.

The rearrangement joins TRBV10-3 to TRBJ2-3, with D perhaps being TRBD1 or TRBD2 (5 bases each). Germline V gives CDR1 ENHRY, CDR2 SYGVKD. The CDR3 runs to 14 residues. Trimming removed 6 bases from V and 3 bases from J, with 13 bases in between. Written as DNA, the CDR3 is TGTGCCATCAGCCCGGGACGGTTGACAGATACGCAGTATTTT. Encoded protein: CAISPGRLTDTQYF.

The chain has TRBV20-1 and TRBJ2-3; D gene uncertain. Trimming removed 5 bases at V and 4 bases at J, with 7 bases between. The CDR3 has 11 residues. The germline V gene encodes CDR1 DFQATT and CDR2 SNEGSKA (reference sequence). The CDR3 here is CSALRADTQYF. CDR3 DNA: TGCAGTGCTCTCCGGGCAGATACGCAGTATTTT.